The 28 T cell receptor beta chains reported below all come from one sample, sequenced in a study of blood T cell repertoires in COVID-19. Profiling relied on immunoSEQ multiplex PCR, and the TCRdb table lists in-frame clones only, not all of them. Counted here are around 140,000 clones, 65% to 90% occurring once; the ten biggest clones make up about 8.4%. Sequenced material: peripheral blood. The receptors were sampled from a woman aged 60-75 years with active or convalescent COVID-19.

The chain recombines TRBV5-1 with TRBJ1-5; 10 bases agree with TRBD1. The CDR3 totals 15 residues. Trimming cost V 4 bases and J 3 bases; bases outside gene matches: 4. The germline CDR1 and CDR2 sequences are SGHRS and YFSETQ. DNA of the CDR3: TGCGCCAGCAGCCCGGGACAGGGGATCAATCAGCCCCAGCATTTT. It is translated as CASSPGQGINQPQHF.

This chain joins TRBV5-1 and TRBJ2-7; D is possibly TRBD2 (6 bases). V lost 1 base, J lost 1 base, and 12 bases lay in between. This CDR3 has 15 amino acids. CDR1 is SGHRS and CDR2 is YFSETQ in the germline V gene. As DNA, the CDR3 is TGCGCCAGCAGCTTGACAGGAGGGGTATCCTACGAGCAGTACTTC. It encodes CASSLTGGVSYEQYF.

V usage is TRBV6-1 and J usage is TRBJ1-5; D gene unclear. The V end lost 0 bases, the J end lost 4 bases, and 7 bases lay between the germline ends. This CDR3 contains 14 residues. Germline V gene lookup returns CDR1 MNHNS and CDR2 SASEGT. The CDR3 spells CASSEASGNQPQHF. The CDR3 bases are TGTGCCAGCAGTGAAGCTTCGGGAAATCAGCCCCAGCATTTT.

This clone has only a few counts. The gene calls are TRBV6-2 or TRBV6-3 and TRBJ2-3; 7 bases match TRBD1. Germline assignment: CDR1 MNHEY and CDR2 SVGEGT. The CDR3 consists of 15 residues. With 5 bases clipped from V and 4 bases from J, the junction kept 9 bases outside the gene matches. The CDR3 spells CASSQGGASPDTQYF. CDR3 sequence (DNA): TGTGCCAGCAGTCAAGGGGGCGCGAGCCCAGATACGCAGTATTTT.

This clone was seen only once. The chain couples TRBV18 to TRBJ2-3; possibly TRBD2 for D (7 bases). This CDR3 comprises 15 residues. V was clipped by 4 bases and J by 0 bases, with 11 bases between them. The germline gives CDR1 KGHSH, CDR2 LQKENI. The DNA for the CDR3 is TGTGCCAGCTCACGGGGGCGGGAGAGCACAGATACGCAGTATTTT. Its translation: CASSRGRESTDTQYF.

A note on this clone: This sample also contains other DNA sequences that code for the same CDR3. The CDR3 bases are TGTGCCAGCAACCGGGGTGAAGGAGGGTCACCCCTCCACTTT. Its translation: CASNRGEGGSPLHF. The chain is built from TRBV28 and TRBJ1-6; D remains unclear. Germline values: CDR1 MDHEN, CDR2 SYDVKM. The CDR3 totals 14 residues. V was cut by 7 bases and J by 10 bases, with 17 bases left in between.

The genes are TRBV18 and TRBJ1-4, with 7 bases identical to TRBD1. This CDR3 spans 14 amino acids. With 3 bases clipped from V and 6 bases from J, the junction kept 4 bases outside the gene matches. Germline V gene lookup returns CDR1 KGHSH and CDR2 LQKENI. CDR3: CASSPAGQDEKLFF. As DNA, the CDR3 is TGTGCCAGCTCACCCGCCGGACAGGATGAAAAACTGTTTTTT.

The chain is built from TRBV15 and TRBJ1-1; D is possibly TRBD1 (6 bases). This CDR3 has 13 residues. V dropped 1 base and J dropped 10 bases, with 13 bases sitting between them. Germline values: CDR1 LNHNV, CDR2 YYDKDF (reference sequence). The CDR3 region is CATSRAIQGLAFF. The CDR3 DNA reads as TGTGCCACCAGCAGAGCCATACAGGGCTTAGCTTTCTTT.

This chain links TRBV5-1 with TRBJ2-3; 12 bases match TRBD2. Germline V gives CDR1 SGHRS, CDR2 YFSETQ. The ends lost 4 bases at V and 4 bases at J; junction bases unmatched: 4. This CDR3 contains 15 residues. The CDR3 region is CASSPSGGASDTQYF. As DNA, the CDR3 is TGCGCCAGCAGCCCTAGCGGGGGGGCGTCAGATACGCAGTATTTT.

In DNA, the CDR3 is TGTGCCAGTCTAGGAGGCTACAATGAGCAGTTCTTC. Amino acids: CASLGGYNEQFF. This chain links TRBV19 with TRBJ2-1; D is possibly TRBD2 (5 bases). This CDR3 has 12 residues. Germline CDR1 reads LNHDA; CDR2 reads SQIVND (reference sequence). The V end was cut by 8 bases, the J end by 3 bases, with 8 bases between.

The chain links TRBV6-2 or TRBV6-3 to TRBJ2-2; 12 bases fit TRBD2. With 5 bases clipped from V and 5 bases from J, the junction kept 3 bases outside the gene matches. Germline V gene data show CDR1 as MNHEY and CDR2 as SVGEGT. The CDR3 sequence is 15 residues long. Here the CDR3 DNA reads TGTGCCAGCAGTCTAGCGGGAGGGCGGACCGGGGAGCTGTTTTTT. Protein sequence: CASSLAGGRTGELFF.

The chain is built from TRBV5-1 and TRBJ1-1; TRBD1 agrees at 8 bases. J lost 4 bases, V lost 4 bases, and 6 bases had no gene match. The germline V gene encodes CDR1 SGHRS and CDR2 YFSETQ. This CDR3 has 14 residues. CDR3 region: CASSGAGGGTEAFF. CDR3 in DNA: TGCGCCAGCAGCGGGGCAGGGGGCGGCACTGAAGCTTTCTTT.

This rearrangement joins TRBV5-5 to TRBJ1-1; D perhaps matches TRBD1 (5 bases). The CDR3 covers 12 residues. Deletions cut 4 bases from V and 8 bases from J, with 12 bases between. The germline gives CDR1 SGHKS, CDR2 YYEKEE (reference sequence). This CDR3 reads CASSQGGSEAFF. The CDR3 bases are TGTGCCAGCAGCCAGGGAGGGAGCGAAGCTTTCTTT.

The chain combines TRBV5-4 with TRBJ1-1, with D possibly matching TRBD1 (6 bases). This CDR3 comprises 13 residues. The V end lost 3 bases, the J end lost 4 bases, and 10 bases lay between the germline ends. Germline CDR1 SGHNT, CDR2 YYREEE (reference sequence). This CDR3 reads CASSSGQPTEAFF. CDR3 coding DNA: TGTGCCAGCAGCTCAGGACAGCCCACTGAAGCTTTCTTT.

The CDR3 here is CATSETGFQPQHF. The CDR3 nucleotides read TGTGCCACCAGTGAGACAGGGTTTCAGCCCCAGCATTTT. The chain uses TRBV24-1 and TRBJ1-5, with TRBD1 identical over 7 bases. V was clipped by 4 bases and J by 6 bases; unmatched bases: 2. Germline CDR1 is KGHDR and CDR2 is SFDVKD. CDR3 length: 13 amino acids.

The CDR3 here is CASSFDGGSAEAFF. CDR3 bases: TGTGCCAGCAGCTTCGACGGTGGAAGCGCTGAAGCTTTCTTT. The chain links TRBV5-5 to TRBJ1-1; D unclear. The CDR3 consists of 14 residues. Per the germline V gene, CDR1 is SGHKS and CDR2 is YYEKEE (reference sequence). With 2 bases removed from V and 6 bases from J, the gap between germline ends came to 14 bases.

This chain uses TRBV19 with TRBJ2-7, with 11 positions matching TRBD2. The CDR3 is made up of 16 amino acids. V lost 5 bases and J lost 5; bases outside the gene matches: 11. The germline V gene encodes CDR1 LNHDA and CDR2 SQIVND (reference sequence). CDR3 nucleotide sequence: TGTGCCAGTAGTTCCCGGCTAGCGGGAGGTTGGGACGAGCAGTACTTC. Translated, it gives CASSSRLAGGWDEQYF.

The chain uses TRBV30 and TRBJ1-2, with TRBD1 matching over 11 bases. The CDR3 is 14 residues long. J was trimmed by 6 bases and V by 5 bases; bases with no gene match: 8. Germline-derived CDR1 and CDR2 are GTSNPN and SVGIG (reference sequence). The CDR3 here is CAWYGTGGIHGYTF. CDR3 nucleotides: TGTGCCTGGTACGGGACAGGGGGAATTCATGGCTACACCTTC.

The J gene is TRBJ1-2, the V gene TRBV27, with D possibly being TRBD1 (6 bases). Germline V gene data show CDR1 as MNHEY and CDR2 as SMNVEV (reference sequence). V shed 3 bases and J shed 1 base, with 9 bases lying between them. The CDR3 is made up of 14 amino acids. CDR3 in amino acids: CASSFTRGNYGYTF. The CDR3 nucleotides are TGTGCCAGCAGTTTTACCAGGGGTAACTATGGCTACACCTTC.

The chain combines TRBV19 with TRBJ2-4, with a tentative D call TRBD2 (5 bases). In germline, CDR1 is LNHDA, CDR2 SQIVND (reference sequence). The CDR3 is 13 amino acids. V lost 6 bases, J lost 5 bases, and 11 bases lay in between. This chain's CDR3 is CASRALGENIQYF. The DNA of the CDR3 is TGTGCCAGTAGGGCCCTGGGAGAAAACATTCAGTACTTC.

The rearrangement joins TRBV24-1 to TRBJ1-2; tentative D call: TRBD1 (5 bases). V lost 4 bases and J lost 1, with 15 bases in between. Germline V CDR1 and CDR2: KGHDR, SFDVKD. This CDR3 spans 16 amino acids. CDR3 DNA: TGTGCCACCAGTGACCCCGCTCAGGGCTATAACTATGGCTACACCTTC. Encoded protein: CATSDPAQGYNYGYTF.

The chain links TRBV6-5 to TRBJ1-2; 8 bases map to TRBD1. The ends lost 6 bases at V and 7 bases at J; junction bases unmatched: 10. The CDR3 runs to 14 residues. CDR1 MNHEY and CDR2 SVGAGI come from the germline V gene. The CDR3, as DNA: TGTGCCAGCAGCCGTTCGGACAGGGACGGTGGCTACACCTTC. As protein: CASSRSDRDGGYTF.

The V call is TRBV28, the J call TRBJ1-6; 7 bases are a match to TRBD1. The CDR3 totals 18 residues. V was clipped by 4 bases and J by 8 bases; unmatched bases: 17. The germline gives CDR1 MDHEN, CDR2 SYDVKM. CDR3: CASSSPRTDRVLYSPLHF. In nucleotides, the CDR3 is TGTGCCAGCAGTTCGCCCCGAACCGACAGGGTTCTTTATTCACCCCTCCACTTT. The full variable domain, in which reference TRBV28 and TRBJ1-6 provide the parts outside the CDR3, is DVKVTQSSRYLVKRTGEKVFLECVQDMDHENMFWYRQDPGLGLRLIYFSYDVKMKEKGDIPEGYSVSREKKERFSLILESASTNQTSMYLCASSSPRTDRVLYSPLHFGNGTRLTVT.

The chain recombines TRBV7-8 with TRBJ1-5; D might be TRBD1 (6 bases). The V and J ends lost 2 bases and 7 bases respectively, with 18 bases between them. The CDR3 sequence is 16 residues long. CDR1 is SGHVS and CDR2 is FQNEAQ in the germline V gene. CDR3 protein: CASSLTSGETRQPQHF. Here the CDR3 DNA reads TGTGCCAGCAGCTTAACTTCAGGGGAAACGAGACAGCCCCAGCATTTT. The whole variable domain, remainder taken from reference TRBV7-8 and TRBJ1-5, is GAGVSQSPRYKVAKRGQDVALRCDPISGHVSLFWYQQALGQGPEFLTYFQNEAQLDKSGLPSDRFFAERPEGSVSTLKIQRTQQEDSAVYLCASSLTSGETRQPQHFGDGTRLSIL.

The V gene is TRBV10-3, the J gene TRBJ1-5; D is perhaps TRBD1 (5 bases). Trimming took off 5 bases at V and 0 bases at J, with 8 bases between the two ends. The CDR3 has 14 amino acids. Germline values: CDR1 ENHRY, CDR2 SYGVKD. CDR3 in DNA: TGTGCCATCAGTATAGACAGTAGCAATCAGCCCCAGCATTTT. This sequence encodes CAISIDSSNQPQHF.

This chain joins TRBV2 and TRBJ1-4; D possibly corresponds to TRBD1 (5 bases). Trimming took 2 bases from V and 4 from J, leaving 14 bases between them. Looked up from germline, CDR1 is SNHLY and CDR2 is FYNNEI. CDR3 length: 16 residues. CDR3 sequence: CASSEQTAPLNEKLFF. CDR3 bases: TGTGCCAGCAGTGAACAGACAGCCCCGCTTAATGAAAAACTGTTTTTT. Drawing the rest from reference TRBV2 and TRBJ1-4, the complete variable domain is EPEVTQTPSHQVTQMGQEVILRCVPISNHLYFYWYRQILGQKVEFLVSFYNNEISEKSEIFDDQFSVERPDGSNFTLKIRSTKLEDSAMYFCASSEQTAPLNEKLFFGSGTQLSVL.

The CDR3 bases are TGTGCCAGCAGCATCGGGACTGGGAACACCGGGGAGCTGTTTTTT. Translated: CASSIGTGNTGELFF. The chain joins TRBV9 to TRBJ2-2; a possible D gene is TRBD2 (6 bases). The CDR3 covers 15 residues. Germline V lookup: CDR1 SGDLS, CDR2 YYNGEE. V dropped 4 bases and J dropped 1 base, with 11 bases sitting between them.

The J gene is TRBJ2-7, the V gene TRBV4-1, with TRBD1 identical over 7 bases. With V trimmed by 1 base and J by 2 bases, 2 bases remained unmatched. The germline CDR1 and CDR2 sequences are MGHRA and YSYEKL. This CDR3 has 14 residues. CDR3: CASSQATGAYEQYF. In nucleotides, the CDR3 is TGCGCCAGCAGCCAAGCCACAGGGGCCTACGAGCAGTACTTC.